These 30 T cell receptor beta chains share one sample of origin, sequenced in a study of CD8 T cells in Susac syndrome. An input of about 0.5 to 1 ug of RNA was subjected to reverse transcription using random hexamers. TCRdb fed the immunoSEQ multiplex PCR reads into MiXCR, producing one record per CDR3 protein. The table shows roughly 200,000 distinct CDR3 sequences, with over 90% occurring only once. The source material was CD4+ T cells from PBMCs. These receptors all come from a human donor with Susac syndrome.

The rearrangement links TRBV29-1 to TRBJ2-5; 10 nucleotides agree with TRBD2. Germline V gene lookup returns CDR1 SQVTM and CDR2 ANQGSEA. This CDR3 contains 14 residues. The ends lost 7 bases at V and 11 bases at J; junction bases unmatched: 16. CDR3: CSALEGGSGGPQYF. The DNA for the CDR3 is TGCAGCGCCCTAGAGGGGGGTAGCGGGGGGCCTCAGTACTTC. Full variable domain (rest looked up from reference TRBV29-1 and TRBJ2-5): SAVISQKPSRDICQRGTSLTIQCQVDSQVTMMFWYRQQPGQSLTLIATANQGSEATYESGFVIDKFPISRPNLTFSTLTVSNMSPEDSSIYLCSALEGGSGGPQYFGPGTRLLVL.

The chain has TRBV30 and TRBJ2-6, with TRBD2 matching 7 bases. Trimming at V came to 4 bases and at J to 0 bases, leaving 9 bases not matched to a gene. The CDR3 consists of 17 residues. CDR1 is GTSNPN and CDR2 is SVGIG in the germline V gene (reference sequence). CDR3 amino acids: CAWIGRGFSSGANVLTF. The DNA of the CDR3 is TGTGCCTGGATAGGGAGGGGTTTTAGCTCTGGGGCCAACGTCCTGACTTTC.

The chain combines TRBV20-1 with TRBJ2-3; D unclear. Germline V gene sequence: CDR1 DFQATT, CDR2 SNEGSKA (reference sequence). This CDR3 is 12 amino acids long. V shed 7 bases and J shed 0 bases, with 8 bases lying between them. This CDR3 reads CSGSGSTDTQYF. DNA for the CDR3: TGCAGTGGGTCCGGGAGCACAGATACGCAGTATTTT.

The gene calls are TRBV7-2 and TRBJ2-3, with TRBD2 matching 10 bases. The CDR3 has 17 residues. Trimming took 3 bases from V and 5 from J; bases not matched to a gene: 11. Germline loops: CDR1 SGHTA, CDR2 FQGNSA. CDR3 DNA sequence: TGTGCCAGCAGCTTCCCTAAAGCGGGAGGGCCGGGAGATACGCAGTATTTT. Its translation: CASSFPKAGGPGDTQYF.

V is TRBV7-8 and J is TRBJ1-1; D is unclear. The CDR3 has 15 amino acids. CDR1 is SGHVS and CDR2 is FQNEAQ in the germline V gene. Trimming pared 5 bases from V and 0 bases from J, leaving 13 bases between. DNA of the CDR3: TGTGCCAGCAGCCCCCGGGAAGCTTTGAACACTGAAGCTTTCTTT. Protein product: CASSPREALNTEAFF.

V usage is TRBV7-2 and J usage is TRBJ2-7; D ambiguous. This CDR3 has 12 amino acids. V was shortened by 3 bases and J by 12 bases, with 15 bases between the two germline ends. The germline V gene encodes CDR1 SGHTA and CDR2 FQGNSA. The CDR3 loop is CASSFSENPSYF. The DNA of the CDR3 is TGTGCCAGCAGCTTTTCAGAGAACCCTTCGTACTTC.

This sequence joins TRBV7-9 and TRBJ1-2; D perhaps matches TRBD1 (6 bases). In germline, CDR1 is SEHNR, CDR2 FQNEAQ (reference sequence). The CDR3 spans 16 residues. V shed 1 base and J shed 0 bases, with 12 bases lying between them. The CDR3, as DNA: TGTGCCAGCAGCTTAGGGGGGGGCACCTCTAACTATGGCTACACCTTC. Translating gives CASSLGGGTSNYGYTF.

This chain joins TRBV12-3 or TRBV12-4 and TRBJ1-4, with no clear D. The CDR3 runs to 14 residues. V was trimmed by 2 bases and J by 6 bases, leaving 10 bases between them. The CDR3 spells CASSLPGFDEKLFF. The CDR3 DNA reads TGTGCCAGCAGTTTACCCGGGTTTGATGAAAAACTGTTTTTT.

The table lists this clonotype with a few counts. V usage is TRBV6-5 and J usage is TRBJ2-7; TRBD2 aligns across 8 bases. The CDR3 consists of 13 residues. Germline V lookup: CDR1 MNHEY, CDR2 SVGAGI. The V segment lost 5 bases and the J segment 1 base; nucleotides outside the gene matches: 1. CDR3 residues: CASSSGRSYEQYF. CDR3 DNA: TGTGCCAGCAGTAGCGGGAGATCCTACGAGCAGTACTTC.

The J gene is TRBJ1-2, the V gene TRBV7-9, with no clear D. V lost 1 base and J lost 4, with 19 bases in between. The CDR3 is 17 amino acids. In germline, CDR1 is SEHNR, CDR2 FQNEAQ (reference sequence). The CDR3 reads CASSLGLGEGAGYGYTF. The CDR3 nucleotides are TGTGCCAGCAGCTTAGGCCTCGGGGAGGGCGCCGGCTATGGCTACACCTTC.

This clonotype was seen only once. V and J are TRBV14 and TRBJ2-1; D perhaps matches TRBD2 (6 bases). This CDR3 is built from 17 residues. Between the trimmed V and J ends, which lost 0 bases and 2 bases, there was a span of 14 bases. CDR1 and CDR2 from the germline V gene are SGHDN and FVKESK. The CDR3 loop is CASSQESGTPTYNEQFF. In DNA, the CDR3 is TGTGCCAGCAGCCAAGAATCCGGGACTCCAACCTACAATGAGCAGTTCTTC.

This clonotype was seen only once. The chain recombines TRBV15 with TRBJ1-6, with unresolved D. The CDR3 totals 14 residues. Germline V gene lookup returns CDR1 LNHNV and CDR2 YYDKDF (reference sequence). The V and J ends lost 0 bases and 11 bases respectively, with 11 bases between them. For the CDR3, the DNA is TGTGCCACCAGCAGAGATCGGGGAGCGACACCCCTCCACTTT. Encoded protein: CATSRDRGATPLHF.

The chain uses TRBV19 and TRBJ1-5; TRBD1 matches at 9 bases. CDR3 length equals 13 residues. Trimming at V came to 7 bases and at J to 7 bases, leaving 5 bases not matched to a gene. Per germline, CDR1 LNHDA and CDR2 SQIVND (reference sequence). The CDR3 DNA reads as TGTGCCAGTATTGATACAGGGGGCCAGCCCCAGCATTTT. Translation gives CASIDTGGQPQHF.

This clonotype was observed a single time. The chain recombines TRBV19 with TRBJ1-2, with D perhaps TRBD1 (5 bases). CDR3 length equals 14 residues. Looked up from germline, CDR1 is LNHDA and CDR2 is SQIVND (reference sequence). Trimming pared 4 bases from V and 5 bases from J, leaving 14 bases between. In nucleotides, the CDR3 is TGTGCCAGTAGTAGAGGGGAAGGACCGTATGGCTACACCTTC. This codes for CASSRGEGPYGYTF.

The gene calls are TRBV29-1 and TRBJ2-5; D possibly corresponds to TRBD1 (6 bases). Trimming removed 5 bases at V and 4 bases at J, with 14 bases between. The CDR3 has 13 residues. CDR1 is SQVTM, CDR2 ANQGSEA, per germline. The CDR3 is CSVSSTGGETQYF. For the CDR3, the DNA is TGCAGCGTTTCTTCGACAGGCGGAGAGACCCAGTACTTC.

The chain has TRBV6-5 and TRBJ2-5; either TRBD1 or TRBD2 may supply D (5 bases each). This CDR3 spans 13 amino acids. Deletions cut 6 bases from V and 4 bases from J, with 12 bases between. Germline V CDR1 and CDR2: MNHEY, SVGAGI. The CDR3 is CASRERGTETQYF. The CDR3 DNA sequence: TGTGCCAGCAGGGAGAGGGGAACAGAGACCCAGTACTTC.

This sequence joins TRBV3-1 and TRBJ2-2; D not certain. CDR3 length: 16 residues. V dropped 4 bases and J dropped 0 bases, with 12 bases sitting between them. Germline lookup yields CDR1 LGHDT and CDR2 YNNKEL (reference sequence). CDR3 bases: TGTGCCAGCAGCCTAGGCGCAGCCGCGAACACCGGGGAGCTGTTTTTT. Its protein product is CASSLGAAANTGELFF. Using reference TRBV3-1 and TRBJ2-2 for the parts outside the CDR3, the full variable domain is DTAVSQTPKYLVTQMGNDKSIKCEQNLGHDTMYWYKQDSKKFLKIMFSYNNKELIINETVPNRFSPKSPDKAHLNLHINSLELGDSAVYFCASSLGAAANTGELFFGEGSRLTVL.

The chain combines TRBV27 with TRBJ2-6, with 9 bases lining up with TRBD1. Trimming removed 6 bases from V and 4 bases from J; junction bases left unmatched: 13. The CDR3 covers 18 residues. Germline assignment: CDR1 MNHEY and CDR2 SMNVEV (reference sequence). The CDR3 DNA is TGTGCCAGCAGCCCCAACCTGAACAGGGGGCCCGGGGCCAACGTCCTGACTTTC. Amino acids: CASSPNLNRGPGANVLTF.

The chain recombines TRBV5-1 with TRBJ1-1, with unresolved D. V lost 0 bases to trimming and J lost 3 bases, with 9 bases between them. The CDR3 sequence is 14 residues long. CDR1 is SGHRS, CDR2 YFSETQ, per germline. The CDR3 loop is CASSLAGEDTEAFF. CDR3 coding DNA: TGCGCCAGCAGCTTGGCCGGGGAGGACACTGAAGCTTTCTTT.

The chain carries TRBV2 and TRBJ2-7; D possibly corresponds to TRBD2 (5 bases). The CDR3 extends over 14 amino acids. Germline CDR1 reads SNHLY; CDR2 reads FYNNEI. The V end was cut by 4 bases, the J end by 1 base, with 11 bases between. CDR3 in amino acids: CASSVERESYEQYF. The CDR3 bases are TGTGCCAGCAGTGTGGAGAGGGAGTCCTACGAGCAGTACTTC. The full variable domain, rest sourced from reference TRBV2 and TRBJ2-7, is EPEVTQTPSHQVTQMGQEVILRCVPISNHLYFYWYRQILGQKVEFLVSFYNNEISEKSEIFDDQFSVERPDGSNFTLKIRSTKLEDSAMYFCASSVERESYEQYFGPGTRLTVT.

The genes are TRBV12-3 or TRBV12-4 and TRBJ1-2; no definite D call. The CDR3 length is 13 residues. The V gene lost 0 bases and the J gene lost 8 bases, with 10 bases spanning the gap. CDR3: CASSLALLGGYTF. The CDR3 DNA follows: TGTGCCAGCAGTTTAGCGCTTCTCGGCGGCTACACCTTC.

This chain uses TRBV28 with TRBJ1-5; the D is unclear. The V and J ends lost 5 bases and 4 bases respectively, with 9 bases between them. There are 13 residues in the CDR3. Per the germline V gene, CDR1 is MDHEN and CDR2 is SYDVKM. CDR3 loop: CASSPPGNQPQHF. DNA for the CDR3: TGTGCCAGCAGTCCGCCAGGAAATCAGCCCCAGCATTTT.

The chain employs TRBV2 and TRBJ2-1, with TRBD2 matching 9 bases. V dropped 9 bases and J dropped 5; count of bases not matched to a gene: 14. The CDR3 spans 16 residues. Germline V gene lookup returns CDR1 SNHLY and CDR2 FYNNEI. The CDR3 DNA reads as TGTGCCAGTGCTTCCGGACGGCTAGCGGGGAACAATGAGCAGTTCTTC. This translates into CASASGRLAGNNEQFF.

V usage is TRBV28 and J usage is TRBJ2-7; TRBD2 aligns across 7 bases. The length of the CDR3 is 15 residues. CDR1 is MDHEN and CDR2 is SYDVKM in the germline V gene. Trimming removed 7 bases from V and 7 bases from J; junction bases left unmatched: 16. The CDR3 region is CASTVRGLLGGEQYF. CDR3 DNA: TGTGCCAGCACCGTAAGGGGACTACTCGGGGGAGAGCAGTACTTC.

The chain uses TRBV9 and TRBJ1-1; D possibly corresponds to TRBD1 (5 bases). Germline CDR1 SGDLS, CDR2 YYNGEE. V dropped 2 bases and J dropped 5 bases, with 16 bases sitting between them. The CDR3 totals 15 residues. The CDR3 DNA reads TGTGCCAGCAGCGTTAATCCAGGGCGAGGGACTGAAGCTTTCTTT. Its translation: CASSVNPGRGTEAFF.

This chain uses TRBV5-1 with TRBJ2-6; 10 nucleotides line up with TRBD1. This CDR3 is built from 17 residues. The trim removed 5 bases at V and 1 base at J, leaving 6 bases unmatched. Germline CDR1 SGHRS, CDR2 YFSETQ. This chain's CDR3 is CASRLTGGASGANVLTF. The CDR3, as DNA: TGCGCCAGCAGGTTGACAGGGGGCGCTTCTGGGGCCAACGTCCTGACTTTC. Looking up the rest from reference TRBV5-1 and TRBJ2-6 gives the full variable domain: KAGVTQTPRYLIKTRGQQVTLSCSPISGHRSVSWYQQTPGQGLQFLFEYFSETQRNKGNFPGRFSGRQFSNSRSEMNVSTLELGDSALYLCASRLTGGASGANVLTFGAGSRLTVL.

The chain joins TRBV12-3 or TRBV12-4 to TRBJ1-2; D remains unclear. The CDR3 spans 15 residues. V was clipped by 1 base and J by 5 bases, with 14 bases between them. CDR3 loop: CASSLDVGMGYGYTF. The CDR3, as DNA: TGTGCCAGCAGTTTAGACGTGGGTATGGGATATGGCTACACCTTC.

The table lists this clonotype with a count of one. This rearrangement joins TRBV29-1 to TRBJ1-1; a possible D gene is TRBD1 (5 bases). The CDR3 is 11 amino acids. V was shortened by 6 bases and J by 5 bases, with 10 bases between the two germline ends. Germline loops: CDR1 SQVTM, CDR2 ANQGSEA. For the CDR3, the DNA is TGCAGCGTGACCCAGGGAACTGAAGCTTTCTTT. It translates to CSVTQGTEAFF.

The chain carries TRBV28 and TRBJ1-5, with a weak D call TRBD1 (6 bases). The CDR3 runs to 15 residues. Looked up from germline, CDR1 is MDHEN and CDR2 is SYDVKM. V lost 0 bases to trimming and J lost 7 bases, with 13 bases between them. Here the CDR3 reads CASSLWDGGRQPQHF. The CDR3 region has the DNA TGTGCCAGCAGTTTATGGGACGGGGGCAGGCAGCCCCAGCATTTT.

The chain joins TRBV4-3 to TRBJ2-1; TRBD2 matches at 8 bases. The length of the CDR3 is 17 residues. Looked up from germline, CDR1 is LGHNA and CDR2 is YSLEER. J was trimmed by 5 bases and V by 7 bases; bases with no gene match: 16. DNA of the CDR3: TGCGCCAGCAACAACTGGGGGGCGGGAGGCGAGAACAATGAGCAGTTCTTC. It codes for CASNNWGAGGENNEQFF.